A single sample gave rise to the 30 T cell receptor beta chains below, sequenced in a study of T cells in Graves' hyperthyroidism and ophthalmopathy. RNA transcripts gave rise to amplified TCR beta CDR3 regions. First-round RT-PCR with HTBI primers amplified the TCR CDR3 region. TCRdb called the multiplex PCR reads again in MiXCR, with one record for every CDR3 protein. The sample consists of about 600,000 distinct CDR3 sequences, roughly 16% of them appearing once. The sample was blood. The receptors were gathered from a woman in her thirties or forties with Graves' ophthalmopathy.

This clonotype was detected many times. This rearrangement joins TRBV27 to TRBJ2-7; maybe TRBD2 (5 bases). The germline V and J ends were trimmed by 2 bases and 9 bases, with 11 bases remaining between them. The germline CDR1 and CDR2 sequences are MNHEY and SMNVEV (reference sequence). This CDR3 spans 12 amino acids. In nucleotides, the CDR3 is TGTGCCAGCAGTTTAGAGGGCGTCGTGCAGTACTTC. Residues: CASSLEGVVQYF.

This clonotype was seen many times. This sequence joins TRBV2 and TRBJ2-7, with 10 nucleotides matching TRBD1. With V trimmed by 3 bases and J by 5 bases, 4 bases remained unmatched. This CDR3 contains 14 residues. Germline V gives CDR1 SNHLY, CDR2 FYNNEI. The CDR3 DNA is TGTGCCAGCAGTGAGGGGACAGGGGACCACGAGCAGTACTTC. It is translated as CASSEGTGDHEQYF.

This clonotype was recorded at least ten times. J is TRBJ2-1 and V is TRBV20-1, with a possible D match to TRBD2 (5 bases). V shed 1 base and J shed 0 bases, with 13 bases lying between them. This CDR3 contains 16 residues. From germline, CDR1 is DFQATT and CDR2 SNEGSKA (reference sequence). As DNA, the CDR3 is TGCAGTGCTAGAGGATTCGGGAAACCCTCCTACAATGAGCAGTTCTTC. This gives the protein CSARGFGKPSYNEQFF.

This clonotype was seen at least ten times. The chain employs TRBV5-1 and TRBJ1-1, with 11 bases identical to TRBD1. J was trimmed by 2 bases and V by 4 bases; bases with no gene match: 7. CDR1 SGHRS and CDR2 YFSETQ come from the germline V gene. This CDR3 contains 16 residues. CDR3: CASSPGQGGFNTEAFF. CDR3 DNA sequence: TGCGCCAGCAGCCCGGGACAGGGGGGTTTTAACACTGAAGCTTTCTTT.

At least ten counts were recorded for this clonotype. The rearrangement links TRBV6-1 to TRBJ1-5, with 8 bases that match TRBD1. V shed 0 bases and J 9 bases; nucleotides not matched to a gene: 16. Germline CDR1 reads MNHNS; CDR2 reads SASEGT. The CDR3 spans 18 residues. The CDR3 DNA reads as TGTGCCAGCAGTGAAGCCCACATGACAGGGGTCCTAACTCCGCCCCAGCATTTT. Protein sequence: CASSEAHMTGVLTPPQHF.

The chain uses TRBV6-2 or TRBV6-3 and TRBJ2-5; no definite D call. CDR3 length: 15 residues. Germline-derived CDR1 and CDR2 are MNHEY and SVGEGT. V lost 0 bases, J lost 3 bases, and 11 bases lay in between. The CDR3 loop is CASSYSNARKETQYF. CDR3 DNA sequence: TGTGCCAGCAGTTACTCGAATGCTCGGAAAGAGACCCAGTACTTC.

This clonotype was seen many times. V usage is TRBV28 and J usage is TRBJ2-7, with D unclear. V lost 3 bases and J lost 4, with 13 bases in between. Per the germline V gene, CDR1 is MDHEN and CDR2 is SYDVKM. This CDR3 has 14 residues. CDR3 in DNA: TGTGCCAGCAGTTTCCGGGTTACCGGATACGAGCAGTACTTC. Translated, it gives CASSFRVTGYEQYF.

V gene TRBV27 combines with J gene TRBJ2-2; D call uncertain. The CDR3 loop spans 17 amino acids. Germline V CDR1 and CDR2: MNHEY, SMNVEV (reference sequence). The V end lost 1 base, the J end lost 2 bases, and 14 bases lay between the germline ends. The DNA for the CDR3 is TGTGCCAGCAGTTTATATGGGTTGGGCCCTAACACCGGGGAGCTGTTTTTT. It is translated as CASSLYGLGPNTGELFF.

The table lists this clonotype with many counts. The CDR3 reads CASTLGGFSNEQFF. The CDR3, as DNA: TGTGCCAGCACCCTCGGGGGCTTTTCAAATGAGCAGTTCTTC. This sequence joins TRBV28 and TRBJ2-1; D tentatively fits TRBD1 or TRBD2 (6 bases each). This CDR3 has 14 amino acids. Germline values: CDR1 MDHEN, CDR2 SYDVKM. The germline V and J ends were trimmed by 7 bases and 7 bases, with 17 bases remaining between them.

The chain employs TRBV28 and TRBJ2-1; 9 bases map to TRBD1. With V trimmed by 2 bases and J by 8 bases, 10 bases remained unmatched. Germline V gene lookup returns CDR1 MDHEN and CDR2 SYDVKM. This CDR3 spans 16 amino acids. CDR3 DNA sequence: TGTGCCAGCAGTTTAAGGGGGACAGGGCACCAATATGAGCAGTTCTTC. This encodes CASSLRGTGHQYEQFF.

This clonotype turned up a few times. V gene TRBV2 combines with J gene TRBJ1-5; D possibly corresponds to TRBD1 (5 bases). Germline V gene lookup returns CDR1 SNHLY and CDR2 FYNNEI. The V and J ends lost 6 bases and 5 bases respectively, with 17 bases between them. The CDR3 has 15 amino acids. CDR3 DNA: TGTGCCAGCAGGGTTACTCGGGGCCAGGATCAGCCCCAGCATTTT. This gives the protein CASRVTRGQDQPQHF.

The chain is built from TRBV4-2 and TRBJ2-7, with D maybe TRBD2 (6 bases). The CDR3 spans 15 residues. The germline V gene encodes CDR1 LGHNA and CDR2 YNFKEQ. V lost 4 bases and J lost 2, with 15 bases in between. CDR3 residues: CASSPLRGPTYEQYF. The CDR3 DNA reads TGTGCCAGCAGCCCGTTGCGGGGACCTACCTACGAGCAGTACTTC.

The rearrangement links TRBV7-9 to TRBJ1-2; D remains ambiguous. V lost 7 bases and J lost 2, with 20 bases in between. This CDR3 contains 16 residues. Germline V gene data show CDR1 as SEHNR and CDR2 as FQNEAQ (reference sequence). The CDR3 DNA sequence: TGTGCCAGCACGAGTTCTTTCTACCCCTCAAACTATGGCTACACCTTC. The encoded protein is CASTSSFYPSNYGYTF.

This clonotype was seen a few times. The gene calls are TRBV12-3 or TRBV12-4 and TRBJ2-7; TRBD2 agrees at 9 bases. The CDR3 is 15 amino acids. V shed 5 bases and J 2 bases; nucleotides not matched to a gene: 7. The DNA of the CDR3 is TGTGCCAGCAGTCGAGCGGGAGGTGGCACCTACGAGCAGTACTTC. Its translation: CASSRAGGGTYEQYF.

The chain has TRBV7-9 and TRBJ1-4, with D uncertain. Germline V CDR1 and CDR2: SEHNR, FQNEAQ (reference sequence). Trimming shortened V by 1 base and J by 4 bases, and 7 bases separated the two germline ends. This CDR3 region has 14 residues. CDR3 residues: CASSLGAVNEKLFF. Here the CDR3 DNA reads TGTGCCAGCAGCTTAGGGGCCGTTAATGAAAAACTGTTTTTT.

In this sample, this clonotype turned up a few times. CDR3 region: CASSFSGGSYEQYF. DNA of the CDR3: TGTGCCAGCAGCTTCTCAGGGGGCTCCTACGAGCAGTACTTC. This rearrangement joins TRBV5-5 to TRBJ2-7; 7 positions agree with TRBD1. The CDR3 consists of 14 residues. Per the germline V gene, CDR1 is SGHKS and CDR2 is YYEKEE (reference sequence). The V segment lost 2 bases and the J segment 0 bases; nucleotides outside the gene matches: 2.

The V gene is TRBV9, the J gene TRBJ1-1, with 10 positions matching TRBD1. This CDR3 has 15 residues. Losses at the gene ends were 3 bases for V and 5 bases for J; bases not matched to a gene: 7. The germline V gene has CDR1 SGDLS and CDR2 YYNGEE. The CDR3 is CASSAGTGVWTEAFF. CDR3 DNA: TGTGCCAGCAGCGCCGGGACAGGGGTATGGACTGAAGCTTTCTTT.

Ten or more counts support this clonotype. The chain uses TRBV6-5 and TRBJ2-1; D perhaps matches TRBD2 (5 bases). The CDR3 has 13 amino acids. CDR1 and CDR2 from the germline V gene are MNHEY and SVGAGI. With 2 bases removed from V and 5 bases from J, the gap between germline ends came to 7 bases. In nucleotides, the CDR3 is TGTGCCAGCAGTTACGAGGAGGACAATGAGCAGTTCTTC. It encodes CASSYEEDNEQFF.

The rearrangement links TRBV7-9 to TRBJ1-1; tentatively, D is TRBD1 (5 bases). The length of the CDR3 is 14 residues. V lost 1 base to trimming and J lost 5 bases, with 11 bases between them. Germline V gene data show CDR1 as SEHNR and CDR2 as FQNEAQ (reference sequence). The CDR3: CASSLGGGITEAFF. In DNA, the CDR3 is TGTGCCAGCAGCTTAGGCGGGGGAATAACTGAAGCTTTCTTT.

The chain has TRBV10-3 and TRBJ1-1; TRBD1 agrees at 10 bases. V trimming: 6 bases; J trimming: 6 bases; junction bases outside the gene matches: 10. The CDR3 is made up of 15 amino acids. CDR1 and CDR2 from the germline V gene are ENHRY and SYGVKD. The CDR3 loop reads CAISPSDRGLSEAFF. For the CDR3, the DNA is TGTGCCATCAGCCCCTCCGACAGGGGGCTTTCTGAAGCTTTCTTT.

This clonotype has a handful of counts. A much bigger clone sits one base away, suggesting this may be a read error. The J gene is TRBJ2-3, the V gene TRBV11-3, with unresolved D. Germline assignment: CDR1 SGHNT and CDR2 YENEEA. There are 13 residues in the CDR3. V lost 1 base and J 4 bases, leaving 6 bases between the germline ends. The CDR3 is CASSLGSSDTQYF. The CDR3 DNA reads TGTGCCAGCAGCTTAGGGTCCTCAGATACGCAGTATTTT.

This clonotype showed up just a few times. V usage is TRBV3-1 and J usage is TRBJ1-3; 9 bases agree with TRBD1. The CDR3 extends over 15 amino acids. Germline CDR1 and CDR2: LGHDT and YNNKEL (reference sequence). V lost 5 bases, J lost 2 bases, and 4 bases stayed unmatched. The CDR3 sequence: CASSKRQGAGNTIYF. CDR3 DNA sequence: TGTGCCAGCAGCAAAAGACAGGGGGCTGGAAACACCATATATTTT.

The V call is TRBV6-1, the J call TRBJ2-3; a weak D match, TRBD2 (6 bases). The CDR3 has 15 amino acids. Germline lookup yields CDR1 MNHNS and CDR2 SASEGT. Deletions cut 2 bases from V and 6 bases from J, with 15 bases between. The CDR3 is CASSESLSGSDTQYF. The CDR3 nucleotides are TGTGCCAGCAGTGAATCCCTCTCCGGGAGTGATACGCAGTATTTT.

This chain links TRBV7-6 with TRBJ1-4; a weak D match, TRBD1 (5 bases). Between the trimmed V and J ends, which lost 5 bases and 2 bases, there was a span of 15 bases. The V gene's germline CDR1 is SGHVS and CDR2 FNYEAQ. This CDR3 comprises 16 residues. CDR3 DNA: TGTGCCAGCAGCCCGACCGGGACGCCGACTAATGAAAAACTGTTTTTT. The encoded protein is CASSPTGTPTNEKLFF.

The table lists this clonotype with a few counts. The CDR3 DNA follows: TGTGCCAGCACAGGGGGCCTTTCGTACAATGAGCAGTTCTTC. Its protein product is CASTGGLSYNEQFF. V is TRBV6-1 and J is TRBJ2-1; 8 bases are a match to TRBD1. From germline, CDR1 is MNHNS and CDR2 SASEGT. CDR3 length equals 14 residues. V lost 7 bases, J lost 4 bases, and 6 bases stayed unmatched.

Remarks on this clonotype: A much bigger clone sits one base away, suggesting this may be a read error. The CDR3 end shows no conserved phenylalanine or tryptophan, and so a read error is likely. The chain recombines TRBV5-1 with TRBJ2-7, with TRBD1 matching 11 bases. The CDR3 sequence is 15 residues long. CDR1 SGHRS and CDR2 YFSETQ come from the germline V gene. The V gene end was trimmed by 0 bases and the J gene end by 4 bases; junction bases not matched to a gene: 3. In DNA, the CDR3 is TGCGCCAGCAGCTTGGCGTGGGACAGGGGGTACGAGCAGTACCTC. Translated, it gives CASSLAWDRGYEQYL.

Points on this clonotype: This may be a read error: a much more frequent sequence differs by one nucleotide. The V gene is TRBV7-2, the J gene TRBJ2-6; D ambiguous. Germline CDR1 SGHTA, CDR2 FQGNSA. The CDR3 loop spans 10 amino acids. The CDR3 reads CAPGANVLTF. The DNA for the CDR3 is TGTGCGCCAGGGGCCAACGTCCTGACTTTC.

This clonotype occurred many times. The chain combines TRBV20-1 with TRBJ1-1; 12 bases are a match to TRBD1. Trimming removed 1 base from V and 11 bases from J; junction bases left unmatched: 8. The germline CDR1 and CDR2 sequences are DFQATT and SNEGSKA (reference sequence). This CDR3 has 14 residues. CDR3 coding DNA: TGCAGTGCTAGAGTGGGACAGGGGGCTTTCGGGGCTTTCTTT. It translates to CSARVGQGAFGAFF.

This clonotype was detected a few times. The genes are TRBV27 and TRBJ2-2; D unclear. The length of the CDR3 is 15 residues. Germline assignment: CDR1 MNHEY and CDR2 SMNVEV (reference sequence). The germline V and J ends were trimmed by 6 bases and 4 bases, with 15 bases remaining between them. DNA of the CDR3: TGTGCCAGCAGACCCGAAGGTCTGGTCACCGGGGAGCTGTTTTTT. Translation gives CASRPEGLVTGELFF.

This clonotype came up many times. This sequence joins TRBV27 and TRBJ1-1; the D gene is possibly TRBD1 (5 bases). Per germline, CDR1 MNHEY and CDR2 SMNVEV (reference sequence). CDR3 length equals 15 residues. Trimming cost V 5 bases and J 1 base, with 14 bases left between them. CDR3 residues: CASSGQGLGNTEAFF. The CDR3 DNA sequence: TGTGCCAGCAGTGGGCAGGGATTGGGGAACACTGAAGCTTTCTTT.